A selection of T cell receptor beta chains follows, all from one sample in a study of blood T cell repertoires in COVID-19. Sequencing used immunoSEQ multiplex PCR; TCRdb keeps in-frame clones, though not all of them. The sample lists about 190,000 clones, around 85% occurring once. The sequenced sample was peripheral blood. All receptors derive from a woman in her 50s with acute or convalescent COVID-19. Each CDR3 is given without its conserved first and last residue. Each record gives: CDR3 length, J gene, V gene, clone size, CDR3 protein. The size of a clone is reported for some rows only, either as once, few or many, or as a class for expanded clones.

len: 13; j_gene: TRBJ1-4; v_gene: TRBV4-3; abundance: NA; CDR3aa: ASSQKGATNEKLF
len: 13; j_gene: TRBJ1-1; v_gene: TRBV7-2; abundance: NA; CDR3aa: ASRLQSGQHTEAF
len: 14; j_gene: TRBJ2-7; v_gene: TRBV11-3; abundance: NA; CDR3aa: ARFPLESGRRGEQY
len: 11; j_gene: TRBJ1-1; v_gene: TRBV9; abundance: NA; CDR3aa: ASSARMNTEAF
len: 12; j_gene: TRBJ2-7; v_gene: TRBV7-8; abundance: NA; CDR3aa: ASSASLLTYEQY
len: 13; j_gene: TRBJ2-3; v_gene: TRBV5-1; abundance: NA; CDR3aa: ASRSGGYSTDTQY
len: 13; j_gene: TRBJ2-1; v_gene: TRBV20-1; abundance: NA; CDR3aa: SASETSGNRKEQF
len: 11; j_gene: TRBJ1-5; v_gene: TRBV12-3/TRBV12-4; abundance: NA; CDR3aa: ASSFGHNQPQH
len: 13; j_gene: TRBJ1-2; v_gene: TRBV5-1; abundance: many; CDR3aa: ASSLIRGGGYGYT
len: 15; j_gene: TRBJ1-4; v_gene: TRBV7-2; abundance: NA; CDR3aa: ASSFSNRGLTNEKLF